The table lists the clone carrying this TCR beta chain with a few counts. The CDR3 extends over 14 amino acids. Trimming shortened V by 5 bases and J by 2 bases, and 12 bases separated the two germline ends. CDR1 is MNHEY, CDR2 SMNVEV, per germline (reference sequence). This sample was taken from a study of naive and memory T cell subsets. The beta constant-region primer was an equimolar mix of two oligonucleotides covering TRBC1 and TRBC2. TCRdb used MiXCR to reprocess the UMI-ligation and nested PCR reads, holding one entry per CDR3 protein. The sample lists about 85,000 distinct CDR3 sequences; about 12% were seen once.

The gene calls are TRBV27 and TRBJ1-2; D not certain. The sequence was collected from a human donor in good health. Input material: central memory CD4+ T cells from blood. CDR3 bases: TGTGCCAGCAGTCCACTTAGGACCAACTATGGCTACACCTTC. Translating it yields CASSPLRTNYGYTF.